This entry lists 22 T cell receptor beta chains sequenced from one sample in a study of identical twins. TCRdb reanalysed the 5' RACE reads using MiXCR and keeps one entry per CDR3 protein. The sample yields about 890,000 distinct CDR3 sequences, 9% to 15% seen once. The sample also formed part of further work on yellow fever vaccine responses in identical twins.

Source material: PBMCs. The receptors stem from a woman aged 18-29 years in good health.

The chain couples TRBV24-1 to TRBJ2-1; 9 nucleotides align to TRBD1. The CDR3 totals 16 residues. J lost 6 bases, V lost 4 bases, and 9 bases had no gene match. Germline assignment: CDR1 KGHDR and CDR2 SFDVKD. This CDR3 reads CATSDREQGASNEQFF. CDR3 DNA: TGTGCCACCAGTGACCGCGAACAGGGGGCTAGCAATGAGCAGTTCTTC.

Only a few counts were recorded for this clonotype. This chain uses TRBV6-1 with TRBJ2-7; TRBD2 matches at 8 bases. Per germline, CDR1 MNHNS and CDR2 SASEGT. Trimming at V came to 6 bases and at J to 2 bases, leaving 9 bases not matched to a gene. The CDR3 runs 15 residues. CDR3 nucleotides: TGTGCCAGCAGAGAAATGACTAGCGTGCCCTACGAGCAGTACTTC. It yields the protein CASREMTSVPYEQYF.

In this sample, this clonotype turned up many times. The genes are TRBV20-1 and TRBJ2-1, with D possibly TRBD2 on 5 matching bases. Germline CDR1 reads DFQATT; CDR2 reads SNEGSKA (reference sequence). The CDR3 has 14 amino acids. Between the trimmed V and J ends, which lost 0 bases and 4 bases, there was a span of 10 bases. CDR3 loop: CSAREAEPYNEQFF. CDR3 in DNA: TGCAGTGCTAGAGAAGCGGAGCCTTACAATGAGCAGTTCTTC.

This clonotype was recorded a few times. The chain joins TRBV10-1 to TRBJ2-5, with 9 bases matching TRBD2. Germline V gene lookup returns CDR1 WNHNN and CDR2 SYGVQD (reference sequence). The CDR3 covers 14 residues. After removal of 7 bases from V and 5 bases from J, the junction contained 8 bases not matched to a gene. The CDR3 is CASNPGLAPETQYF. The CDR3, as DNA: TGCGCCAGCAACCCGGGACTAGCACCCGAGACCCAGTACTTC.

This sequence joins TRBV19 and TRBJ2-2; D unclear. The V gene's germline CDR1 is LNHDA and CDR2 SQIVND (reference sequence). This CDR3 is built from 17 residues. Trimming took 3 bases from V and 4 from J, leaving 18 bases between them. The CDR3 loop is CASSISTSFMGTGELFF. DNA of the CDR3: TGTGCCAGTAGTATTTCTACCTCGTTCATGGGCACCGGGGAGCTGTTTTTT.

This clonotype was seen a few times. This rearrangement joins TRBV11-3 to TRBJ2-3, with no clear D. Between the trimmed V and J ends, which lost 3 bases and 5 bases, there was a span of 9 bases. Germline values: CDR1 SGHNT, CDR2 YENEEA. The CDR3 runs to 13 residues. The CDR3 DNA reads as TGTGCCAGCAGCTTGTACGGCCTAGATACGCAGTATTTT. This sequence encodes CASSLYGLDTQYF.

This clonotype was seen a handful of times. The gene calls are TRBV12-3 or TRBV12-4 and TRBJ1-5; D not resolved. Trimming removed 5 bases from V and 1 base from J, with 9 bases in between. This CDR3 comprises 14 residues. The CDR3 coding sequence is TGTGCCAGCAGTCCAGCTTGGAGCAATCAGCCCCAGCATTTT. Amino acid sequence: CASSPAWSNQPQHF.

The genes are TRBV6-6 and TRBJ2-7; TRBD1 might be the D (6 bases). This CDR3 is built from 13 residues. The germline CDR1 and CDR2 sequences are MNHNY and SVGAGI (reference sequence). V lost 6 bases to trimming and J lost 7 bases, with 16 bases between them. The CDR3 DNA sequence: TGTGCCAGCAGCTTCCTGGACAGTTCGGAGCAGTACGTC. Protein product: CASSFLDSSEQYV.

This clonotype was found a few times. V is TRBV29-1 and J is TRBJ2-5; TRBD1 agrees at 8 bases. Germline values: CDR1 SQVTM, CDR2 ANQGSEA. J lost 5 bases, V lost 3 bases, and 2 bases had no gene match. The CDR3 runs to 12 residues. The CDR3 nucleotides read TGCAGCGTTGAGAGGGACAGGGAGACCCAGTACTTC. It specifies CSVERDRETQYF.

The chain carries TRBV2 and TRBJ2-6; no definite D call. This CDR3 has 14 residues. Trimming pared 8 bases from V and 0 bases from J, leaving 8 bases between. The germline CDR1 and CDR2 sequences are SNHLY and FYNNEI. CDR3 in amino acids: CASLLGSGANVLTF. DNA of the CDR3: TGTGCCAGCCTTCTGGGCTCTGGGGCCAACGTCCTGACTTTC. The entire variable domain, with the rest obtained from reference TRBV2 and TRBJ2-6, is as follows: EPEVTQTPSHQVTQMGQEVILRCVPISNHLYFYWYRQILGQKVEFLVSFYNNEISEKSEIFDDQFSVERPDGSNFTLKIRSTKLEDSAMYFCASLLGSGANVLTFGAGSRLTVL.

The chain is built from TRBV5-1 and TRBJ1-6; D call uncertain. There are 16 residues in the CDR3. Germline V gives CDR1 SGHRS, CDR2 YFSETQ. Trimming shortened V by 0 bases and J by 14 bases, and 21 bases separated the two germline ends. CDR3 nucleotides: TGCGCCAGCAGCTTGGTAACGGACCCATTAGGGAAATCCCTCCACTTT. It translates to CASSLVTDPLGKSLHF.

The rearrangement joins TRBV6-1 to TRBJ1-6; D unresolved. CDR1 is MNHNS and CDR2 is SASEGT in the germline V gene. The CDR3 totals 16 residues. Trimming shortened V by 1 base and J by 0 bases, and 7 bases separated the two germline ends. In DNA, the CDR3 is TGTGCCAGCAGTGAAGTGGCAAGCTCCTATAATTCACCCCTCCACTTT. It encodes CASSEVASSYNSPLHF.

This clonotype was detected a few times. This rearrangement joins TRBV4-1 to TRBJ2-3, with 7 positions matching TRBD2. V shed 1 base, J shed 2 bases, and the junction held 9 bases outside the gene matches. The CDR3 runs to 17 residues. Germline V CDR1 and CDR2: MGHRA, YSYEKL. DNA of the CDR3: TGCGCCAGCAGCCAAGCCGGGGGGAAACAGGTCACAGATACGCAGTATTTT. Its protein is CASSQAGGKQVTDTQYF.

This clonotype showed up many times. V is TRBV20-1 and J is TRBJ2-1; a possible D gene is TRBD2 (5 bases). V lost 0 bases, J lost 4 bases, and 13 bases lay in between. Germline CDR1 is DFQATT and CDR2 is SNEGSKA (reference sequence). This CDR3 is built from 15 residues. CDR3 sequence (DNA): TGCAGTGCTAGAGATCCGGGGATGGCGTACAATGAGCAGTTCTTC. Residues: CSARDPGMAYNEQFF.

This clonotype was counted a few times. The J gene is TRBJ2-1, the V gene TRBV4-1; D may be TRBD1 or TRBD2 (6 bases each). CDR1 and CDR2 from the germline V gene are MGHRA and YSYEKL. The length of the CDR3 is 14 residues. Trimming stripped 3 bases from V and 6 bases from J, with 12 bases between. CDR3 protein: CASSHGGRGNEQFF. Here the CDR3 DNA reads TGCGCCAGCAGCCATGGGGGGCGAGGCAATGAGCAGTTCTTC.

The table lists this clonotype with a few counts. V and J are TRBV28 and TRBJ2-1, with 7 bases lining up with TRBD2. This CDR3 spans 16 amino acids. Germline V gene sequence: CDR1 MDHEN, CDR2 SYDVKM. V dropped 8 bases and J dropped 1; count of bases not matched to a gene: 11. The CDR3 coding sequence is TGTGCCAGCGACGTTTTGGCGGGAGCTTCCTACAATGAGCAGTTCTTC. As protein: CASDVLAGASYNEQFF.

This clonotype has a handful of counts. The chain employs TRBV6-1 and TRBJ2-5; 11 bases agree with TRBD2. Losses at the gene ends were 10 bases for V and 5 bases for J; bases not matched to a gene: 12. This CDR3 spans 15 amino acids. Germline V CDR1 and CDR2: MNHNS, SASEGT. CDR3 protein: CATQHSGGAQETQYF. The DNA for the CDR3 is TGTGCCACCCAGCATAGCGGGGGGGCCCAGGAGACCCAGTACTTC.

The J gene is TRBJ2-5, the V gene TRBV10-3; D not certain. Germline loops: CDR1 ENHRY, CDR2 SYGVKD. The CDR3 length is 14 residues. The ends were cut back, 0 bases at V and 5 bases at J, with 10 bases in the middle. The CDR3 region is CAISESGSPETQYF. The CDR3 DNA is TGTGCCATCAGTGAGTCTGGTAGCCCGGAGACCCAGTACTTC.

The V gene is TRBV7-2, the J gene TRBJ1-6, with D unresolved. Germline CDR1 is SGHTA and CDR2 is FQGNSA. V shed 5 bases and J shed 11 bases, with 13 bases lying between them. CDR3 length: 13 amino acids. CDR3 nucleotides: TGTGCCAGCAGCCCTCCTCGGGAGACACCCCTCCACTTT. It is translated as CASSPPRETPLHF. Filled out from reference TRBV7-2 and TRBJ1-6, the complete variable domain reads GAGVSQSPSNKVTEKGKDVELRCDPISGHTALYWYRQSLGQGLEFLIYFQGNSAPDKSGLPSDRFSAERTGGSVSTLTIQRTQQEDSAVYLCASSPPRETPLHFGNGTRLTVT.

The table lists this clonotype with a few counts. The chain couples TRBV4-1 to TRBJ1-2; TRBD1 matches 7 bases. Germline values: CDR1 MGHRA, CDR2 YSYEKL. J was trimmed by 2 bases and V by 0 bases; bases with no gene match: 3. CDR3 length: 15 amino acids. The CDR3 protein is CASSQDPGGNYGYTF. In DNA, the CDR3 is TGCGCCAGCAGCCAAGATCCAGGGGGAAACTATGGCTACACCTTC.

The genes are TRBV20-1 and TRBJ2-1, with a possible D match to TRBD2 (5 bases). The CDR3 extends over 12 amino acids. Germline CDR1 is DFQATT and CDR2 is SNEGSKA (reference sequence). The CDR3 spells CSPAAGHNEQFF. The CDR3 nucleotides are TGCAGCCCGGCGGCGGGCCACAATGAGCAGTTCTTC.

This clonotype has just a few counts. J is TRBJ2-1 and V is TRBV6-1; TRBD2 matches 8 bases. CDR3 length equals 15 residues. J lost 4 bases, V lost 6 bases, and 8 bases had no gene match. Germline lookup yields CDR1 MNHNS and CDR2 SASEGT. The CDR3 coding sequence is TGTGCCAGCAGCCGAACGGGGGGGCCTTACAATGAGCAGTTCTTC. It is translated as CASSRTGGPYNEQFF.